This T cell receptor beta chain is drawn from a study of blood T cell repertoires in COVID-19. Study at large: COVID-19 samples collected from the United States, Italy and Spain covered acute and convalescent phases. Sources were T cells, B-cell-depleted T cells, or PBMCs; the material itself was cDNA or gDNA.

Per germline, CDR1 SGHVS and CDR2 FQNEAQ. The CDR3 extends over 15 amino acids. After removal of 4 bases from V and 7 bases from J, the junction contained 10 bases not matched to a gene. How the authors handled the data: Amplified reference gene primers provided the basis for estimating nucleated cell counts. The data were produced by immunoSEQ multiplex PCR, yet TCRdb's version contains in-frame clones alone and is incomplete. V, J and clone size are those of that table, while D and trimming were read from the DNA. The table shows some 250,000 clones, with around four fifths occurring only once. The sample consisted of peripheral blood. This sequence was found in a man aged 80 or over with acute or convalescent COVID-19. V gene TRBV7-8 combines with J gene TRBJ2-1, with 7 positions matching TRBD1. This chain's CDR3 is CASSSRGQEVNEQFF. CDR3 DNA: TGTGCCAGCAGCTCCCGAGGACAGGAGGTGAATGAGCAGTTCTTC.